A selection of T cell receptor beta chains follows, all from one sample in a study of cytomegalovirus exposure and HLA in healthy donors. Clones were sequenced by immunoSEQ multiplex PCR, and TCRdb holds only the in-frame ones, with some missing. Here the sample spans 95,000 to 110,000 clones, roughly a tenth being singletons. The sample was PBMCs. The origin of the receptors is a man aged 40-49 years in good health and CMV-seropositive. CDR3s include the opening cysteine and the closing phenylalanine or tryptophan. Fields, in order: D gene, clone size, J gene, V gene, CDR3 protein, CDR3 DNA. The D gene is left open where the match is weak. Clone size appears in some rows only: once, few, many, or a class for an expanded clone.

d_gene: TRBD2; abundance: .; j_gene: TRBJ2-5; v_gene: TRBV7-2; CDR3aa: CASSFDLAGAKTQYF; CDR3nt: TGTGCCAGCAGCTTTGACCTAGCGGGAGCAAAGACCCAGTACTTC
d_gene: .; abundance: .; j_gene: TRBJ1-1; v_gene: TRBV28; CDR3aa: CASSSLGWEEAFF; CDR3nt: TGTGCCAGCAGCTCCCTCGGGTGGGAGGAAGCTTTCTTT
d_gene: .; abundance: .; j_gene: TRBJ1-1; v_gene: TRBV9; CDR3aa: CASSPIHGQVTEAFF; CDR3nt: TGTGCCAGCAGCCCCATACATGGTCAGGTCACTGAAGCTTTCTTT
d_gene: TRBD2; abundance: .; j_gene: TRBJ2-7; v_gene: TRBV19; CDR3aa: CASSLAGVSGEQYF; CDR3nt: TGTGCCAGTAGTCTAGCGGGAGTTTCGGGGGAGCAGTACTTC
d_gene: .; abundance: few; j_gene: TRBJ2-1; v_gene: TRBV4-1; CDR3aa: CASSQGLAEAYNEQFF; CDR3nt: TGCGCCAGCAGCCAAGGCTTAGCCGAAGCCTACAATGAGCAGTTCTTC
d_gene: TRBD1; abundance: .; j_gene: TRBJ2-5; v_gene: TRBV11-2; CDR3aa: CASSTTGEETQYF; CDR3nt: TGTGCCAGCAGCACCACAGGGGAGGAGACCCAGTACTTC
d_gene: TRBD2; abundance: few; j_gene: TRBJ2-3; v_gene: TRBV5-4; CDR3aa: CASSVGASGTHSTDTQYF; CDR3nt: TGTGCCAGCAGCGTGGGGGCTAGCGGGACTCATAGCACAGATACGCAGTATTTT
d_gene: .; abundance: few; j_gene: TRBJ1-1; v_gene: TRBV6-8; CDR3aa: CASSTGGAKTEAFF; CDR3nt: TGTGCCAGCAGCACCGGGGGGGCTAAGACTGAAGCTTTCTTT
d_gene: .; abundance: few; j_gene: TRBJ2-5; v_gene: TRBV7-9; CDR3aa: CASSRGETQYF; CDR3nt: TGTGCCAGCAGTCGAGGGGAGACCCAGTACTTC
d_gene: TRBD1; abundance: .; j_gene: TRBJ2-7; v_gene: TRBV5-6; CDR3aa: CASSSRDRGSYEQYF; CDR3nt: TGTGCCAGCAGCAGCCGGGACAGGGGGTCCTACGAGCAGTACTTC
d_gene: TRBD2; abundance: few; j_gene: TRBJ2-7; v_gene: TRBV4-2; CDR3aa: CASSATSAKDYEQYF; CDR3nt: TGTGCCAGCAGTGCTACTAGCGCCAAGGACTACGAGCAGTACTTC
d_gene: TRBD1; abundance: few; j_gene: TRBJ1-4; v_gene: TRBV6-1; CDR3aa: CASSPQGANEKLFF; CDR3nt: TGTGCCAGCAGTCCACAGGGGGCAAATGAAAAACTGTTTTTT
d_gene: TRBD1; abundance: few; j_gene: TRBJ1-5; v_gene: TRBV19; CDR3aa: CASSTRQGVGNQPQHF; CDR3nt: TGTGCCAGTAGTACAAGACAGGGGGTAGGGAATCAGCCCCAGCATTTT
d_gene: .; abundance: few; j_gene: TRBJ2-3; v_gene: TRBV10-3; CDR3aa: CAISESEGLDTQYF; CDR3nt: TGTGCCATCAGTGAGTCGGAGGGGTTGGATACGCAGTATTTT
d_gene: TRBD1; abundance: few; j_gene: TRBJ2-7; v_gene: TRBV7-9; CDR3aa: CASSLGQGAWEQYF; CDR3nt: TGTGCCAGCAGCTTAGGGCAGGGGGCATGGGAGCAGTACTTC
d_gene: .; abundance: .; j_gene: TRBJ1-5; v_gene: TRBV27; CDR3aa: CASSLSFTRGFNQPQHF; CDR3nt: TGTGCCAGCAGTTTATCGTTTACTCGGGGTTTCAATCAGCCCCAGCATTTT
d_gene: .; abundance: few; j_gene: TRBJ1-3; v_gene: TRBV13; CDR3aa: CASSAAGTSFGNTIYF; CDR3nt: TGTGCCAGCAGCGCCGCCGGGACATCCTTCGGAAACACCATATATTTT
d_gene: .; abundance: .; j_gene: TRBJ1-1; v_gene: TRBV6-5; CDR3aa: CASSYPGGNTEAFF; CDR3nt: TGTGCCAGCAGTTATCCGGGGGGGAACACTGAAGCTTTCTTT
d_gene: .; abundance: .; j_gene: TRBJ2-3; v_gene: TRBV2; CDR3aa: CASGRPGTDTQYF; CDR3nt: TGTGCCAGCGGGAGACCCGGCACAGATACGCAGTATTTT
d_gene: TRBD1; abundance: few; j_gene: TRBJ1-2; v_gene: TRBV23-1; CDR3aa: CASSQPGQLNYGYTF; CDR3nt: TGCGCCAGCAGCCAACCGGGACAGCTTAACTATGGCTACACCTTC
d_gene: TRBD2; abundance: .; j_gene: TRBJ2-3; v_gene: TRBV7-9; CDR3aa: CASSLPPGLARDTQYF; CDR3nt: TGTGCCAGCAGCTTACCTCCGGGACTAGCGAGAGATACGCAGTATTTT
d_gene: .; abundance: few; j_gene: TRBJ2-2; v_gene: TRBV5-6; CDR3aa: CASSLLDWNTGELFF; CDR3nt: TGTGCCAGCAGCTTGTTAGACTGGAACACCGGGGAGCTGTTTTTT
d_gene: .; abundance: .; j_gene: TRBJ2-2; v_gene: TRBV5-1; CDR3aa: CASRPLVQPGTGELFF; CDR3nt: TGCGCCAGCCGCCCCTTAGTTCAACCGGGCACCGGGGAGCTGTTTTTT
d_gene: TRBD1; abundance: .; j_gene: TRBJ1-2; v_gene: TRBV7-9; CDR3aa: CASSQGQAANYGYTF; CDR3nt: TGTGCCAGCAGCCAGGGACAGGCTGCTAACTATGGCTACACCTTC
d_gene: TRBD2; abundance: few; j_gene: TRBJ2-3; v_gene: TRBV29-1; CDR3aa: CSVDPFGGSGEKSTDTQYF; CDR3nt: TGCAGCGTTGACCCCTTCGGGGGTAGCGGGGAGAAAAGCACAGATACGCAGTATTTT
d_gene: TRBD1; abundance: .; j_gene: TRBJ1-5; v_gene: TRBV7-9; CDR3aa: CASSITGGSNQPQHF; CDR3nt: TGTGCCAGCAGTATAACAGGGGGTAGCAATCAGCCCCAGCATTTT
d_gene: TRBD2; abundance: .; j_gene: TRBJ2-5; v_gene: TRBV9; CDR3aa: CASTESGGLTETQYF; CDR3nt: TGTGCCAGCACCGAAAGCGGGGGGCTCACAGAGACCCAGTACTTC
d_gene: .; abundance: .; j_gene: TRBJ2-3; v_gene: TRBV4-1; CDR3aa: CASSQAGTVHTQYF; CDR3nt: TGCGCCAGCAGCCAAGCCGGGACTGTTCATACGCAGTATTTT
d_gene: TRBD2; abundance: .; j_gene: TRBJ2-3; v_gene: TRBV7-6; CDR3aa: CASSIGLAGPTDTQYF; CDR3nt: TGTGCCAGCAGCATCGGACTAGCGGGCCCCACAGATACGCAGTATTTT
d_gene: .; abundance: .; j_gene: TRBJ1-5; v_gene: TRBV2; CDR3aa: CASSRDMSNQPQHF; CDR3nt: TGTGCCAGCAGTCGGGACATGAGCAATCAGCCCCAGCATTTT